A selection of T cell receptor beta chains follows, all from one sample in a study of post-analysis software for immune sequencing data. Using its own MiXCR run on the PCR reads, TCRdb lists one record per CDR3 protein. The table has about 770,000 distinct CDR3 sequences, about 43% seen once. Source material: blood. Receptors were obtained from a girl between 10 and 17 years old with multiple sclerosis. Each CDR3 is given with its conserved first and last residue. The order of the fields is J gene, V gene, clone size, D gene, CDR3 DNA, CDR3 protein. A D gene is named only where the DNA matches it firmly. Clone size is shown for a subset of rows, as once, few, many or a class of expanded clone.

TRBJ1-5 | TRBV6-2/TRBV6-3 | NA | NA | TGTGCCAGCAGCCCTACAGGGTCCCGAAATCAGCCCCAGCATTTT | CASSPTGSRNQPQHF
TRBJ1-4 | TRBV6-6 | NA | NA | TGTGCCAGCAGTCTCCAGGGACCGGCCGAAAAACTGTTTTTT | CASSLQGPAEKLFF
TRBJ1-2 | TRBV30 | NA | NA | TGTGCCTGGAGTGAGGAGAAAAGCTATGGCTACACCTTC | CAWSEEKSYGYTF
TRBJ2-3 | TRBV5-5 | NA | NA | TGTGCCAGCAGCTTGATAGGGGGGAACACAGATACGCAGTATTTT | CASSLIGGNTDTQYF
TRBJ2-3 | TRBV7-9 | NA | TRBD2 | TGTGCCAGCAGCAGAACCGATAGCGGGAGCGCAGATACGCAGTATTTT | CASSRTDSGSADTQYF
TRBJ1-4 | TRBV5-1 | NA | TRBD1 | TGCGCCAGCAGCTTGGAGGGACAGGGGACTAATGAAAAACTGTTTTTT | CASSLEGQGTNEKLFF
TRBJ2-3 | TRBV27 | few | NA | TGTGCCAGCAGTCCCTACTGGACTAAAGGCACAGATACGCAGTATTTT | CASSPYWTKGTDTQYF
TRBJ2-7 | TRBV6-1 | few | NA | TGTGCCAGCAGTGGCGGACGAACCTACGAGCAGTACTTC | CASSGGRTYEQYF
TRBJ1-2 | TRBV29-1 | NA | TRBD1 | TGCAGCTCGACGACAGGGTCTGGCTACACCTTC | CSSTTGSGYTF
TRBJ1-5 | TRBV15 | NA | TRBD1 | TGTGCCACCAGCAGGGTCCAGGGGGCGGATCAGCCCCAGCATTTT | CATSRVQGADQPQHF
TRBJ2-1 | TRBV24-1 | NA | NA | TGTGCCACCAGTGCCCCCGGGACGAACTACAATGAGCAGTTCTTC | CATSAPGTNYNEQFF
TRBJ2-3 | TRBV20-1 | few | NA | TGCAGTGCTAGAGATGTCTCCCATTGGGGGACGCAGTATTTT | CSARDVSHWGTQYF
TRBJ2-1 | TRBV9 | NA | NA | TGTGCCAGCAGCCCACCGGCCGCAAGGACTACCAAGGGATACAATGAGCAGTTCTTC | CASSPPAARTTKGYNEQFF
TRBJ1-1 | TRBV21-1 | NA | NA | TGTGCCAGCGGGGGGAAACAGGGACGAGGTGAAGCTTTCTTT | CASGGKQGRGEAFF
TRBJ2-1 | TRBV20-1 | many | TRBD2 | TGCAGTGCTAGAACCTCCGGGACTAGCGGGAGGGATACCCCTGGTGAGCAGTTCTTC | CSARTSGTSGRDTPGEQFF
TRBJ2-1 | TRBV5-1 | NA | NA | TGCGCCAGCAGCGATACAGGAAGCTCCTACAATGAGCAGTTCTTC | CASSDTGSSYNEQFF
TRBJ2-3 | TRBV6-1 | NA | TRBD1 | TGTGCCCCCGAGGGACAGTCCACGACAGATACGCAGTATTTT | CAPEGQSTTDTQYF
TRBJ2-5 | TRBV5-1 | few | TRBD2 | TGCGCCAGCAGCTATGTAGCGGGGACTGGGGAGACCCAGTACTTC | CASSYVAGTGETQYF
TRBJ2-7 | TRBV29-1 | NA | TRBD2 | TGCAGCGTTGTAGCGGGAGCGCACTCCTACGAGCAGTACTTC | CSVVAGAHSYEQYF
TRBJ2-7 | TRBV5-5 | NA | TRBD2 | TGTGCCAGCAGCTACAGCTCCTGGACTAGCGGGAGCTCCTACGAGCAGTACTTC | CASSYSSWTSGSSYEQYF